This T cell receptor beta chain was identified during a study of CD4 T cells in relation to SARS-CoV-2 and coronaviruses. Findings and limits, study-wide: The cross-reactivity analysis covered only spike protein, not other viral proteins. Compared with monoreactive clones, crossreactive clones showed significantly weaker SARS-CoV-2 expansion. About 64% of donors had memory CD4+ clonotypes crossrecognizing SARS-CoV-2 and common cold coronavirus spike.

This clone was recorded only once. Its antigen remains unknown. CD4+ T cells from unexposed donors were obtained before the COVID-19 pandemic (2011-2018). CDR3 length: 12 amino acids. V was shortened by 6 bases and J by 6 bases, with 10 bases between the two germline ends. TCRdb keeps only in-frame clones here, not all; method: immunoSEQ multiplex PCR. The sample shows about 70,000 clones, about nine tenths of them seen only once. The clonotype was recovered from a human donor in good health. V is TRBV12-3 or TRBV12-4 and J is TRBJ2-3, with D unresolved. Sequenced: memory CD4+ T cells from PBMCs. CDR3 in DNA: TGTGCCAGCAGCGAATTAGCTGATACGCAGTATTTT. This encodes CASSELADTQYF.